Shown below are 21 T cell receptor beta chains from a single sample sequenced in a study of control samples from healthy donors and cancer patients. Method: immunoSEQ multiplex PCR; TCRdb's copy keeps in-frame clones and lacks some. The repertoire consists of 350,000 to 450,000 clones, with 90% occurring once and the leading ten covering 5.5% to 8%. Material for sequencing was PBMCs. These receptors were obtained from a man between 35 and 55 years old with head and neck cancer.

J is TRBJ2-3 and V is TRBV2; D may match TRBD1 or TRBD2 (6 bases each). V was trimmed by 4 bases and J by 1 base, leaving 12 bases between them. This CDR3 has 15 residues. Germline V gene data show CDR1 as SNHLY and CDR2 as FYNNEI. This CDR3 reads CASSVAGHRTDTQYF. The CDR3 nucleotides read TGTGCCAGCAGTGTGGCGGGACACCGCACAGATACGCAGTATTTT.

The chain uses TRBV15 and TRBJ2-3; the D gene could be TRBD1 or TRBD2 (5 bases each). The CDR3 sequence is 14 residues long. V dropped 9 bases and J dropped 4 bases, with 17 bases sitting between them. The germline CDR1 and CDR2 sequences are LNHNV and YYDKDF (reference sequence). The CDR3 sequence is CATGAGNGADTQYF. CDR3 DNA: TGTGCCACTGGGGCAGGGAACGGGGCAGATACGCAGTATTTT.

V is TRBV18 and J is TRBJ1-2; 9 bases align to TRBD1. The J segment lost 4 bases and the V segment lost 3 bases, leaving 6 bases of the junction unmatched. The CDR3 is 15 residues long. Germline lookup yields CDR1 KGHSH and CDR2 LQKENI. CDR3 amino acids: CASSPGQGPTYGYTF. The CDR3 coding sequence is TGTGCCAGCTCACCGGGACAGGGCCCAACCTATGGCTACACCTTC.

The chain employs TRBV29-1 and TRBJ2-1, with 7 bases lining up with TRBD1. Germline values: CDR1 SQVTM, CDR2 ANQGSEA. The CDR3 contains 15 residues. The V and J ends lost 1 base and 0 bases, in that order; junction bases with no gene match: 3. The CDR3 DNA is TGCAGCGTTGAAGGGACAGGCGTCTCCTACAATGAGCAGTTCTTC. This sequence encodes CSVEGTGVSYNEQFF.

This chain links TRBV7-8 with TRBJ2-7, with D hard to call. This CDR3 has 16 amino acids. Germline lookup yields CDR1 SGHVS and CDR2 FQNEAQ. With 4 bases removed from V and 3 bases from J, the gap between germline ends came to 19 bases. As DNA, the CDR3 is TGTGCCAGCAGCTCTCTACTCACGGTACTACGCTACGAGCAGTACTTC. Amino acid sequence: CASSSLLTVLRYEQYF.

Only a few counts were recorded for this clone. V usage is TRBV5-4 and J usage is TRBJ2-7, with D perhaps TRBD2 (6 bases). Germline V gene sequence: CDR1 SGHNT, CDR2 YYREEE (reference sequence). V gave up 4 bases and J gave up 2 bases, with 22 bases separating them. The CDR3 totals 17 residues. The CDR3 DNA is TGTGCCAGCAGCCTCCCTCTACCGGGACTCAGAACCTACGAGCAGTACTTC. It codes for CASSLPLPGLRTYEQYF.

The rearrangement joins TRBV14 to TRBJ2-1; D is possibly TRBD2 (5 bases). CDR1 SGHDN and CDR2 FVKESK come from the germline V gene. The CDR3 sequence is 14 residues long. V lost 0 bases and J lost 14, with 17 bases in between. The CDR3 DNA sequence: TGTGCCAGCAGCCAAGATCAAACGCTCGGGGTGAAGTTCTTC. Encoded protein: CASSQDQTLGVKFF.

CDR3 protein: CASSQHRDRTYEQYF. In DNA, the CDR3 is TGCGCCAGCAGCCAACACCGGGATAGGACCTACGAGCAGTACTTC. This rearrangement joins TRBV4-3 to TRBJ2-7; the D gene is possibly TRBD2 (5 bases). Germline values: CDR1 LGHNA, CDR2 YSLEER. The CDR3 loop spans 15 amino acids. The V gene lost 2 bases and the J gene lost 2 bases, with 13 bases spanning the gap.

The rearrangement joins TRBV4-1 to TRBJ2-3, with 11 positions matching TRBD2. In germline, CDR1 is MGHRA, CDR2 YSYEKL. There are 19 residues in the CDR3. Trimming took 1 base from V and 0 from J; bases not matched to a gene: 9. The CDR3 DNA reads as TGCGCCAGCAGCCAAGCCAATCGACTAGCGGGGCTTAGCACAGATACGCAGTATTTT. This sequence encodes CASSQANRLAGLSTDTQYF.

This clone was seen a handful of times. In DNA form, the CDR3 reads TGTGCCAGCAGCTTAGATTCACCTGGCTACACCTTC. Translated, it gives CASSLDSPGYTF. This rearrangement joins TRBV11-2 to TRBJ1-2; no definite D call. Germline V gives CDR1 SGHAT, CDR2 FQNNGV. There are 12 residues in the CDR3. The V end lost 0 bases, the J end lost 7 bases, and 6 bases lay between the germline ends. Complete variable domain (other parts from reference TRBV11-2 and TRBJ1-2): EAGVAQSPRYKIIEKRQSVAFWCNPISGHATLYWYQQILGQGPKLLIQFQNNGVVDDSQLPKDRFSAERLKGVDSTLKIQPAKLEDSAVYLCASSLDSPGYTFGSGTRLTVV.

Notes on this clone: Other DNA sequences in the same sample also yield this CDR3. The chain combines TRBV5-1 with TRBJ1-1, with 8 nucleotides matching TRBD1. Trimming cost V 3 bases and J 1 base; bases outside gene matches: 2. The germline CDR1 and CDR2 sequences are SGHRS and YFSETQ. The CDR3 runs to 14 residues. The CDR3 region has the DNA TGCGCCAGCAGCTCCGGGACAGGGAACACTGAAGCTTTCTTT. It codes for CASSSGTGNTEAFF.

The gene calls are TRBV7-2 and TRBJ2-7; 10 bases are shared with TRBD2. V was pared by 4 bases and J by 3 bases, with 15 bases of the junction left unmatched. The germline gives CDR1 SGHTA, CDR2 FQGNSA. This CDR3 is 18 amino acids long. The CDR3 region is CASSSRGVAGGRDYEQYF. The CDR3 nucleotides are TGTGCCAGCAGCTCCCGGGGGGTAGCGGGAGGAAGGGACTACGAGCAGTACTTC.

The genes are TRBV10-3 and TRBJ1-1, with no clear D. The CDR3 contains 13 residues. Trimming left V 8 bases short and J 1 base short, with 11 bases between. Per the germline V gene, CDR1 is ENHRY and CDR2 is SYGVKD. As DNA, the CDR3 is TGTGCCATCGAGGCGCAGCAGAACACTGAAGCTTTCTTT. Residues: CAIEAQQNTEAFF.

The chain employs TRBV2 and TRBJ2-7, with 7 bases identical to TRBD1. Germline V lookup: CDR1 SNHLY, CDR2 FYNNEI. The length of the CDR3 is 11 residues. Unmatched junction bases numbered 1, after V lost 8 bases and J lost 3 bases. The CDR3 region is CASHRGYEQYF. As DNA, the CDR3 is TGTGCCAGCCACAGGGGCTACGAGCAGTACTTC.

The genes are TRBV4-1 and TRBJ1-6; D perhaps matches TRBD1 (5 bases). The CDR3 spans 17 residues. Germline V gene lookup returns CDR1 MGHRA and CDR2 YSYEKL. Trimming shortened V by 0 bases and J by 4 bases, and 13 bases separated the two germline ends. The chain's CDR3 is CASSQEGATDYNSPLHF. CDR3 DNA: TGCGCCAGCAGCCAAGAAGGGGCGACAGATTATAATTCACCCCTCCACTTT.

The chain recombines TRBV4-2 with TRBJ2-7, with TRBD1 matching 12 bases. V lost 3 bases, J lost 7 bases, and 7 bases stayed unmatched. The CDR3 loop spans 15 amino acids. CDR1 is LGHNA, CDR2 YNFKEQ, per germline. The chain's CDR3 is CASSQPGQGAREQYF. CDR3 in DNA: TGTGCCAGCAGCCAGCCGGGACAGGGGGCGAGGGAGCAGTACTTC.

The rearrangement uses TRBV3-1 (or the pseudogene TRBV3-2) and TRBJ1-3; a possible D gene is TRBD1 (5 bases). The V end was cut by 4 bases, the J end by 0 bases, with 13 bases between. The germline V gene has CDR1 LGHDT and CDR2 YNNKEL (reference sequence). This CDR3 comprises 16 residues. CDR3 sequence reads: CASSLVIGGSGNTIYF. In DNA, the CDR3 is TGTGCCAGCAGCCTAGTTATCGGGGGCTCTGGAAACACCATATATTTT.

The chain couples TRBV24-1 to TRBJ2-1, with 12 bases that match TRBD2. CDR3 length: 15 residues. After removal of 6 bases from V and 7 bases from J, the junction contained 6 bases not matched to a gene. Germline-derived CDR1 and CDR2 are KGHDR and SFDVKD. The chain's CDR3 is CATSSTGTSGNEQFF. CDR3 DNA: TGTGCCACCAGTTCCACCGGGACTAGCGGGAATGAGCAGTTCTTC.

The chain has TRBV11-2 and TRBJ2-7, with D unresolved. The ends were cut back, 5 bases at V and 4 bases at J, with 6 bases in the middle. This CDR3 region has 11 residues. CDR1 and CDR2 from the germline V gene are SGHAT and FQNNGV. CDR3 sequence (DNA): TGTGCCAGCAGCCGGGTTTACGAGCAGTACTTC. Amino acids: CASSRVYEQYF.

This chain connects TRBV7-9 to TRBJ2-2, with TRBD1 as a possible D gene (6 bases). The CDR3 has 16 amino acids. Germline V gene sequence: CDR1 SEHNR, CDR2 FQNEAQ (reference sequence). Trimming took off 1 base at V and 6 bases at J, with 15 bases between the two ends. Written as DNA, the CDR3 is TGTGCCAGCAGCTTAGGGGGGCCCGCGAGGGCCGGGGAGCTGTTTTTT. Residues: CASSLGGPARAGELFF.

J is TRBJ2-2 and V is TRBV9, with D unresolved. Trimming took off 0 bases at V and 4 bases at J, with 7 bases between the two ends. Germline V gives CDR1 SGDLS, CDR2 YYNGEE. The CDR3 is 14 amino acids. The CDR3 bases are TGTGCCAGCAGCGTAGCGTGGGCCACCGGGGAGCTGTTTTTT. Amino acids: CASSVAWATGELFF.